Listed below are T cell receptor beta chains from one sample, sequenced in a study of cytomegalovirus exposure and HLA in healthy donors. Clones were sequenced by immunoSEQ multiplex PCR, and TCRdb holds only the in-frame ones, with some missing. Of 200,000 to 250,000 clones in the sample, around 85% were seen once. The sample was PBMCs. The receptors originated from a human donor in good health. The CDR3 runs from the conserved cysteine through the conserved F or W. A D gene is named only where the DNA matches it firmly. The listing skips clone size in some rows; elsewhere it reads once, few, many or a size class.

j_call clone_size v_call d_call cdr3_nt cdr3_aa
TRBJ1-2 . TRBV11-1 . TGTGCCAGCAGCTTAGCGCAGCAGTACGGGTACACCTTC CASSLAQQYGYTF
TRBJ1-3 . TRBV6-1 TRBD1 TGTGCCAGCAGTGTCTCCGGGACAGGGGCTGGAAACACCATATATTTT CASSVSGTGAGNTIYF
TRBJ2-7 once TRBV19 TRBD1 TGTGCCAGTAGTATGGGACAGGGGGACTACGAGCAGTACTTC CASSMGQGDYEQYF
TRBJ1-2 . TRBV19 TRBD1 TGTGCCAGTAGTACGTCGGGACAGGGGGTAAATGGCTACACCTTC CASSTSGQGVNGYTF
TRBJ2-7 . TRBV18 TRBD2 TGTGCCAGCTCATCTAACCCGGGACTAGACCTCCACGAGCAGTACTTC CASSSNPGLDLHEQYF
TRBJ2-3 . TRBV30 TRBD2 TGTGCCGGAGCTAGCGGAATCACAGATACGCAGTATTTT CAGASGITDTQYF
TRBJ2-5 few TRBV5-4 TRBD1 TGTGCCAGCAGCTTCAGGGGGCGCAGGGGAGAGACCCAGTACTTC CASSFRGRRGETQYF
TRBJ1-1 . TRBV7-2 . TGTGCCAGCAGCTTAATCGGACTGAACGGTGAAGCTTTCTTT CASSLIGLNGEAFF
TRBJ2-1 . TRBV9 . TGTGCCAGCAGCGTAGCGGGAAATGAGCAGTTCTTC CASSVAGNEQFF
TRBJ2-3 . TRBV7-3 . TGTGCCAGCAGCTTAACGAGGGGCGGGACTGGCTCAACTCTTCCGCAGTATTTT CASSLTRGGTGSTLPQYF
TRBJ2-7 . TRBV11-1 TRBD2 TGTGCCAGCAGCAGACTAGCGGAGGTCTCCTACGAGCAGTACTTC CASSRLAEVSYEQYF
TRBJ2-7 . TRBV30 . TGTGCCTGGAGTGCAACAGCCAAGGAGTACTTC CAWSATAKEYF
TRBJ1-2 . TRBV9 TRBD1 TGTGCCAGCAGCCCGATAGGACAGGGGGCGCGTCCTGGCTACACCTTC CASSPIGQGARPGYTF
TRBJ2-7 . TRBV2 . TGTGCCAGCAGTGAATACGGGGGAAGCTCCTACGAGCAGTACTTC CASSEYGGSSYEQYF
TRBJ1-2 . TRBV7-9 . TGTGCCAGCTCGGGGGAAAACTATGGCTACACCTTC CASSGENYGYTF
TRBJ2-3 . TRBV27 . TGTGCCAGCAGTTTAGCGGCTAGCACAGATACGCAGTATTTT CASSLAASTDTQYF
TRBJ2-7 few TRBV6-5 TRBD2 TGTGCCAGCACCGGCGGGGGCTACGAGCAGTACTTC CASTGGGYEQYF
TRBJ2-2 . TRBV4-3 TRBD2 TGCGCCAGCAGCCAAGGAGTGACTAGCGGGACTAACACCGGGGAGCTGTTTTTT CASSQGVTSGTNTGELFF
TRBJ2-1 . TRBV28 TRBD2 TGTGCCAGCAGCCGGACCGGGAGGAGGGAGGGGTTCTTC CASSRTGRREGFF
TRBJ2-3 . TRBV25-1 . TGTGCCAGTGGGACTGGCTTCACAGATACGCAGTATTTT CASGTGFTDTQYF
TRBJ2-5 . TRBV7-9 TRBD2 TGTGCCAGCAGCTTAGGCGGGAGGGCTGTAGAGACCCAGTACTTC CASSLGGRAVETQYF
TRBJ2-3 . TRBV7-2 TRBD1 TGTGCCAGCAGCCTTCCCAGGGGGACAGGGAGCACAGATACGCAGTATTTT CASSLPRGTGSTDTQYF
TRBJ2-2 . TRBV7-9 . TGTGCCAGCAGCGAAGGGGCGGTGGCAGGGCGGGAAGCCGGGGAGCTGTTTTTT CASSEGAVAGREAGELFF
TRBJ1-1 . TRBV6-5 . TGTGCCAGCAGTTACGATAGGAACACTGAAGCTTTCTTT CASSYDRNTEAFF
TRBJ2-7 . TRBV2 . TGTGCCAGCGGGAGTCAGGCCTACGAGCAGTACTTC CASGSQAYEQYF
TRBJ2-1 . TRBV10-3 . TGTGCCATCGCAGGCGGGACCTACAATGAGCAGTTCTTC CAIAGGTYNEQFF
TRBJ2-2 . TRBV18 . TGTGCCAGCTCACCGACGGGCGGGACGAAAACCGGGGAGCTGTTTTTT CASSPTGGTKTGELFF
TRBJ2-1 . TRBV6-1 TRBD2 TGTGCCAGCAGTGAATTAGTAGCGGGCAGATCACACAATGAGCAGTTCTTC CASSELVAGRSHNEQFF
TRBJ2-1 . TRBV27 TRBD1 TGTGCCAGCAGTGCGTCTCCGGGACAGGGGGCGATCGTACGCTCCTACAATGAGCAGTTCTTC CASSASPGQGAIVRSYNEQFF
TRBJ2-3 once TRBV5-1 . TGCGCCAGCAGCTGGCGACAGGGACTCCACGCAGATACGCAGTATTTT CASSWRQGLHADTQYF
TRBJ1-5 . TRBV27 . TGTGCCAGCAGTCCGTTCCGCGCAATAAATCAGCCCCAGCATTTT CASSPFRAINQPQHF
TRBJ2-1 . TRBV7-3 . TGTGCCAGCAGCTTATACAAGTACAATGAGCAGTTCTTC CASSLYKYNEQFF
TRBJ2-1 few TRBV5-1 TRBD1 TGCGCCAGCAGCTCAGAGACAGGGGGCACTGAGCAGTTCTTC CASSSETGGTEQFF
TRBJ2-7 . TRBV5-1 TRBD1 TGCGCCAGCAGCTGGGGGACAGAGCAACTGCAGCAGTACTTC CASSWGTEQLQQYF
TRBJ2-1 . TRBV29-1 . TGCAGCGTTGGCCGCAGCGGACCTCAGGATGAGCAGTTCTTC CSVGRSGPQDEQFF
TRBJ1-4 . TRBV4-2 TRBD1 TGTGCCAGCAGCCAACCCCTCACCGGGACAGTGAATGAAAAACTGTTTTTT CASSQPLTGTVNEKLFF